This T cell receptor (beta chain) came from a study of blood T cell repertoires in COVID-19. Study details: Acute and convalescent COVID-19 specimens originated in the United States, Italy and Spain. T cells, B-cell-depleted T cells, or PBMCs provided the cDNA or gDNA that served as material.

The V gene's germline CDR1 is MDHEN and CDR2 SYDVKM. The CDR3 is 17 residues long. The ends lost 10 bases at V and 5 bases at J; junction bases unmatched: 21. Original handling: Amplification from reference gene primers served as the basis for estimated nucleated cell counts. Sequencing used immunoSEQ multiplex PCR; TCRdb keeps in-frame clones, though not all of them. That table furnishes V, J and clone size, whereas the DNA furnished D and trimming. The table records 110,000 to 150,000 clones, 76% of them present only once. The rearrangement uses TRBV28 and TRBJ1-2; 8 bases match TRBD1. This clonotype originated in a man aged 60 to 75 with acute or convalescent COVID-19. The specimen sequenced was peripheral blood. The CDR3 region has the DNA TGTGCCACCAACTCCGGGACAGGCCGTGGTTTATGGTATGGCTACACCTTC. It translates to CATNSGTGRGLWYGYTF.